A single sample gave rise to the 21 T cell receptor beta chains below, sequenced in a study of beta chain features in type 1 diabetes. The entirety of the isolated RNA underwent reverse transcription, so expressed TCRB transcripts were sequenced. Repertoires were generated with immunoSEQ multiplex PCR, while TCRdb's copy carries only in-frame clones and drops some. The data show hundreds of thousands of clones, over 11% seen once. The specimen was naive CD4+ T cells from blood. The receptors stem from a man younger than 40 in good health.

This clone was counted between two and nine times. This chain connects TRBV7-2 to TRBJ2-1, with D possibly called TRBD1 or TRBD2 (5 bases each). The CDR3 is 16 residues long. Germline CDR1 reads SGHTA; CDR2 reads FQGNSA. Trimming cost V 5 bases and J 2 bases, with 16 bases left between them. CDR3 sequence: CASSHAGTGTYNEQFF. CDR3 bases: TGTGCCAGCAGCCACGCCGGGACGGGGACCTACAATGAGCAGTTCTTC. The full variable domain, its missing parts supplied by reference TRBV7-2 and TRBJ2-1, is GAGVSQSPSNKVTEKGKDVELRCDPISGHTALYWYRQSLGQGLEFLIYFQGNSAPDKSGLPSDRFSAERTGGSVSTLTIQRTQQEDSAVYLCASSHAGTGTYNEQFFGPGTRLTVL.

V and J are TRBV29-1 and TRBJ2-7, with D perhaps TRBD1 (6 bases). Germline-derived CDR1 and CDR2 are SQVTM and ANQGSEA. Trimming took 5 bases from V and 4 from J, leaving 18 bases between them. This CDR3 has 14 amino acids. The CDR3 DNA is TGCAGCGTTAAACGGACAAAAAGGGGGTACGAGCAGTACTTC. Its protein product is CSVKRTKRGYEQYF.

This sequence joins TRBV7-2 and TRBJ2-3; 11 positions agree with TRBD2. CDR1 and CDR2 (germline): SGHTA, FQGNSA. J was trimmed by 0 bases and V by 5 bases; bases with no gene match: 10. The length of the CDR3 is 18 residues. Written as DNA, the CDR3 is TGTGCCAGCAGCCTAACTAGCGGGAGTTGGTCTAGCACAGATACGCAGTATTTT. Translating it yields CASSLTSGSWSSTDTQYF.

The chain joins TRBV15 to TRBJ2-7, with TRBD1 matching over 10 bases. The CDR3 spans 16 residues. Trimming removed 1 base from V and 3 bases from J; junction bases left unmatched: 6. Germline CDR1 reads LNHNV; CDR2 reads YYDKDF (reference sequence). CDR3 protein: CATSRVSRDRGYEQYF. Written as DNA, the CDR3 is TGTGCCACCAGCAGAGTGTCTCGGGACAGGGGCTACGAGCAGTACTTC.

This clone was observed at least ten times. This sample includes further DNA sequences coding for the same CDR3. This chain connects TRBV20-1 to TRBJ1-1; no reliable D call. The CDR3 length is 11 residues. Germline V gene data show CDR1 as DFQATT and CDR2 as SNEGSKA (reference sequence). V was cut by 1 base and J by 1 base, with 1 base left in between. In DNA, the CDR3 is TGCAGTGCTAGAGGGAACACTGAAGCTTTCTTT. This encodes CSARGNTEAFF.

This clone was picked up a small number of times. The chain links TRBV13 to TRBJ2-7, with D possibly matching TRBD2 (5 bases). Per germline, CDR1 PRHDT and CDR2 FYEKMQ (reference sequence). This CDR3 is 16 amino acids long. V lost 0 bases to trimming and J lost 1 base, with 13 bases between them. For the CDR3, the DNA is TGTGCCAGCAGCTTAGGTGACTCTCGGGGTTCCTACGAGCAGTACTTC. This encodes CASSLGDSRGSYEQYF.

This clone turned up a few times. The chain is built from TRBV11-2 and TRBJ2-3; 10 bases fit TRBD2. Germline V gene data show CDR1 as SGHAT and CDR2 as FQNNGV. The CDR3 has 14 residues. V lost 5 bases and J lost 4; bases outside the gene matches: 3. CDR3 coding DNA: TGTGCCAGCAGCATCCTAGCGGGAGCAGATACGCAGTATTTT. It is translated as CASSILAGADTQYF.

This clone was found a few times. The V and J genes are TRBV5-1 and TRBJ1-1; 8 nucleotides line up with TRBD1. V trimming: 0 bases; J trimming: 9 bases; junction bases outside the gene matches: 10. The V gene's germline CDR1 is SGHRS and CDR2 YFSETQ. The CDR3 runs to 15 residues. CDR3: CASSLEPGTGSKAFF. CDR3 DNA sequence: TGCGCCAGCAGCTTGGAACCCGGGACAGGCTCCAAAGCTTTCTTT.

A few counts support this clone. The CDR3 DNA follows: TGTGCCAGCAGTGACTCGGCAGGGGACCGCTACGAGCAGTACGTC. Its translation is CASSDSAGDRYEQYV. V gene TRBV6-4 combines with J gene TRBJ2-7, with TRBD1 as a possible D gene (6 bases). The CDR3 consists of 15 residues. The V gene's germline CDR1 is MRHNA and CDR2 SNTAGT. V gave up 0 bases and J gave up 3 bases, with 12 bases separating them.

This clone was observed a handful of times. The sample holds other DNA sequences that translate to the same CDR3. V gene TRBV7-9 combines with J gene TRBJ1-5; a possible D gene is TRBD1 (5 bases). This CDR3 contains 12 residues. V was pared by 5 bases and J by 7 bases, with 9 bases between. Germline lookup yields CDR1 SEHNR and CDR2 FQNEAQ (reference sequence). The CDR3 coding sequence is TGTGCCAGCAGCCGCGGGGGGCAGCCCCAGCATTTT. As protein: CASSRGGQPQHF.

This clone has just a few counts. Here the CDR3 DNA reads TGTGCCATCACCAGAGGTGGGACCGAGCAGTACTTC. Protein product: CAITRGGTEQYF. The chain is built from TRBV10-3 and TRBJ2-7; D may match TRBD1 or TRBD2 (5 bases each). V gave up 7 bases and J gave up 6 bases, with 13 bases separating them. Germline CDR1 is ENHRY and CDR2 is SYGVKD. This CDR3 is built from 12 residues.

The chain carries TRBV5-4 and TRBJ1-2; tentatively, D is TRBD1 (5 bases). The CDR3 length is 13 residues. CDR1 is SGHNT and CDR2 is YYREEE in the germline V gene (reference sequence). The V end lost 5 bases, the J end lost 4 bases, and 12 bases lay between the germline ends. DNA of the CDR3: TGTGCCAGCAGGCCCAGGGATTTCTATGGCTACACCTTC. This codes for CASRPRDFYGYTF.

This clone turned up a few times. The gene calls are TRBV11-2 and TRBJ2-7; 14 nucleotides agree with TRBD2. Germline loops: CDR1 SGHAT, CDR2 FQNNGV. J gave up 0 bases and V 6 bases, and 13 bases lay outside the gene matches. This CDR3 has 19 amino acids. The DNA of the CDR3 is TGTGCCAGCAGTTTGAGAAGAGGGACTAGCGGGGGAGGCTCCTACGAGCAGTACTTC. Residues: CASSLRRGTSGGGSYEQYF.

This clone showed up many times. The rearrangement uses TRBV30 and TRBJ1-2, with TRBD1 identical over 7 bases. Unmatched junction bases numbered 9, after V lost 3 bases and J lost 5 bases. Germline V lookup: CDR1 GTSNPN, CDR2 SVGIG (reference sequence). The CDR3 is 14 amino acids. This CDR3 reads CAWSALGTEYGYTF. The CDR3 DNA follows: TGTGCCTGGAGCGCCCTGGGGACAGAGTATGGCTACACCTTC. The variable domain in full, with the rest retrieved from reference TRBV30 and TRBJ1-2, is SQTIHQWPATLVQPVGSPLSLECTVEGTSNPNLYWYRQAAGRGLQLLFYSVGIGQISSEVPQNLSASRPQDRQFILSSKKLLLSDSGFYLCAWSALGTEYGYTFGSGTRLTVV.

Only a few counts were recorded for this clone. The chain has TRBV9 and TRBJ2-3, with 9 bases aligning to TRBD1. J was trimmed by 5 bases and V by 4 bases; bases with no gene match: 5. The CDR3 runs 14 residues. Germline lookup yields CDR1 SGDLS and CDR2 YYNGEE. The CDR3 nucleotides are TGTGCCAGCAGCCCAGGGACAGGGAAAGATACGCAGTATTTT. Translating gives CASSPGTGKDTQYF.

This sequence joins TRBV23-1 and TRBJ1-5, with D hard to call. TRBV23-1 is labeled an ORF, and its function is uncertain. The CDR3 runs to 12 residues. V dropped 1 base and J dropped 7 bases, with 5 bases sitting between them. CDR3 sequence (DNA): TGCGCCAGCAGTCAATTCAGACAGCCCCAGCATTTT. Protein: CASSQFRQPQHF.

This clone was seen a handful of times. The chain combines TRBV2 with TRBJ1-2, with a weak D call TRBD1 (6 bases). Germline V gene sequence: CDR1 SNHLY, CDR2 FYNNEI. The CDR3 is 12 residues long. V gave up 4 bases and J gave up 5 bases, with 8 bases separating them. CDR3 residues: CASSGQVYGYTF. The DNA for the CDR3 is TGTGCCAGCAGTGGACAGGTTTATGGCTACACCTTC. The whole variable domain, remainder taken from reference TRBV2 and TRBJ1-2, is EPEVTQTPSHQVTQMGQEVILRCVPISNHLYFYWYRQILGQKVEFLVSFYNNEISEKSEIFDDQFSVERPDGSNFTLKIRSTKLEDSAMYFCASSGQVYGYTFGSGTRLTVV.

This chain connects TRBV9 to TRBJ2-1, with 9 bases lining up with TRBD2. Germline V CDR1 and CDR2: SGDLS, YYNGEE. This CDR3 has 14 residues. Unmatched junction bases numbered 3, after V lost 3 bases and J lost 5 bases. CDR3 in DNA: TGTGCCAGCAGCGCCCGCGGGGGGGACAATGAGCAGTTCTTC. It encodes CASSARGGDNEQFF.

This chain joins TRBV4-3 and TRBJ1-2; maybe TRBD1 (6 bases). This CDR3 comprises 14 residues. V was trimmed by 4 bases and J by 2 bases, leaving 11 bases between them. Germline values: CDR1 LGHNA, CDR2 YSLEER. CDR3 residues: CASSLTTGNYGYTF. The CDR3, as DNA: TGCGCCAGCAGCCTTACAACAGGGAACTATGGCTACACCTTC.

The rearrangement links TRBV27 to TRBJ2-4, with D hard to call. The CDR3 runs to 16 residues. The V gene's germline CDR1 is MNHEY and CDR2 SMNVEV (reference sequence). With 6 bases removed from V and 6 bases from J, the gap between germline ends came to 21 bases. The CDR3 sequence: CASRIAQLSDINIQYF. The CDR3 DNA follows: TGTGCCAGCAGAATTGCACAGCTAAGTGATATAAACATTCAGTACTTC.

The V and J genes are TRBV28 and TRBJ1-2; D gene uncertain. The length of the CDR3 is 12 residues. Per the germline V gene, CDR1 is MDHEN and CDR2 is SYDVKM. V was trimmed by 2 bases and J by 4 bases, leaving 5 bases between them. The CDR3 DNA sequence: TGTGCCAGCAGTTTACGGACCTATGGCTACACCTTC. Protein sequence: CASSLRTYGYTF.